Listed below are T cell receptor beta chains from one sample, sequenced in a study of T cell clonotyping in hematopoietic cell transplantation. The assay was immunoSEQ multiplex PCR, and TCRdb's table has in-frame clones only and misses some. The sample shows 20,000 to 30,000 clones, roughly 82% of them seen only once. The sequences come from peripheral blood mononuclear cells, collected before stem cell transplant. The source is a woman aged 55-70 years with acute myeloid leukemia. Some clones in this sample may be carry-over from other donors' samples. Each CDR3 is given with its conserved first and last residue. The order of the fields is J gene, V gene, clone size, D gene, CDR3 DNA, CDR3 protein. D genes are given only for firm matches. Size is stated for part of the rows, as once, few or many counts, or as a class when the clone is expanded.

TRBJ2-7 | TRBV11-1 | NA | TRBD1 | TGTGCCAGCAGCCCCGGACAGGGTTCAGTTCAGCAGTACTTC | CASSPGQGSVQQYF
TRBJ2-7 | TRBV14 | once | NA | TGTGCCAGCAGCCAAGGGTACGAGCAGTACTTC | CASSQGYEQYF
TRBJ2-2 | TRBV19 | few | NA | TGTGCCAGTAATCCGGAGAACACCGGGGAGCTGTTTTTT | CASNPENTGELFF
TRBJ1-4 | TRBV19 | NA | NA | TGTGCCAGTAGGCCAAATGGGGGCGGTGAAAAACTGTTTTTT | CASRPNGGGEKLFF
TRBJ2-1 | TRBV5-1 | few | NA | TGCGCCAGCAGCTTGTCGGGGGTGAATGAGCAGTTCTTC | CASSLSGVNEQFF
TRBJ2-1 | TRBV11-2 | NA | TRBD2 | TGTGCCAGCAGCTTTGCCGGGGGGGGAAACAATGAGCAGTTCTTC | CASSFAGGGNNEQFF
TRBJ1-5 | TRBV7-8 | NA | TRBD1 | TGTGCCAGCAGCTTTCTGACAGGGGGTCAGCCCCAGCATTTT | CASSFLTGGQPQHF
TRBJ2-7 | TRBV5-1 | NA | NA | NA | CASSVGPGQGSYEQYF
TRBJ1-4 | TRBV28 | NA | TRBD1 | TGTGCCAGCAGTTCCCGGGACAGGGGGCATGAAAAACTGTTTTTT | CASSSRDRGHEKLFF
TRBJ1-2 | TRBV28 | NA | TRBD1 | TGTGCCAGCAGTACCAACAGGGGGCGCAGGCTTGGCGGCTACACCTTC | CASSTNRGRRLGGYTF
TRBJ2-3 | TRBV11-1 | NA | NA | TGTGCCAGCAGCCCGAGGTTGGATACGCAGTATTTT | CASSPRLDTQYF
TRBJ2-7 | TRBV2 | NA | NA | TGTGCCATCTCGGACTCGACCTCCTACGAGCAGTACTTC | CAISDSTSYEQYF
TRBJ2-3 | TRBV15 | once | NA | TGTGCCACCAGCAGAACTGGGTTTGGGGGTAGCACAGATACGCAGTATTTT | CATSRTGFGGSTDTQYF
TRBJ1-4 | TRBV4-3 | NA | NA | TGCGCCAGCAGCCAAGATGTGGGTATGGGTAATGAAAAACTGTTTTTT | CASSQDVGMGNEKLFF
TRBJ1-3 | TRBV10-2 | NA | NA | TGCGCCAGCACGCGGGGCTTAGATGGAAACACCATATATTTT | CASTRGLDGNTIYF
TRBJ2-7 | TRBV18 | NA | NA | TGTGCCAGCTCACCACTTTTCGGCGAGCAGTACTTC | CASSPLFGEQYF
TRBJ1-6 | TRBV5-1 | NA | TRBD1 | TGCGCCAGCAGCTTGGGAGTGACAGGGAAGTCACCCCTCCACTTT | CASSLGVTGKSPLHF
TRBJ1-1 | TRBV4-2 | NA | TRBD1 | TGTGCCAGCAGCCATCCCGGGACAGTGAACACTGAAGCTTTCTTT | CASSHPGTVNTEAFF
TRBJ2-3 | TRBV10-1 | once | TRBD1 | TGCGCCAGGGGCTTAAGGGACAGGGCAGGAGATACGCAGTATTTT | CARGLRDRAGDTQYF
TRBJ1-1 | TRBV11-3 | once | NA | TGTGCCAGCAGCTTAGATTACCCGAACACTGAAGCTTTCTTT | CASSLDYPNTEAFF
TRBJ2-7 | TRBV7-6 | NA | NA | TGTGCCAGCAGCTTAGGTACAGGGATGAGCTCCTACGAGCAGTACTTC | CASSLGTGMSSYEQYF
TRBJ1-1 | TRBV7-8 | NA | TRBD1 | TGTGCCAGCAGCTTAGTCGTCAACAGGGGGGGGAACACTGAAGCTTTCTTT | CASSLVVNRGGNTEAFF
TRBJ1-5 | TRBV19 | NA | TRBD1 | TGTGCCAGTAGTATAGATCATTCGACAGGGCTTAACCAGCCCCAGCATTTT | CASSIDHSTGLNQPQHF
TRBJ2-1 | TRBV11-1 | NA | NA | TGTGCCAGCAGCTTCCTTGCGAATGAGCAGTTCTTC | CASSFLANEQFF
TRBJ2-7 | TRBV4-1 | NA | TRBD2 | TGCGCCAGCAGCCAAGTACAGACTAGCGCCTACGAGCAGTACTTC | CASSQVQTSAYEQYF
TRBJ2-7 | TRBV4-2 | NA | TRBD2 | TGTGCCAGCAGCCTCCTAGCGGGAGGGCCACGCGAGCAGTACTTC | CASSLLAGGPREQYF
TRBJ1-1 | TRBV5-1 | NA | TRBD1 | TGCGCCAGCAGCTTGGTGGAGGGGGCGGGAGGCACTGAAGCTTTCTTT | CASSLVEGAGGTEAFF
TRBJ2-6 | TRBV4-1 | NA | TRBD2 | TGCGCCAGCAGCCAAGGAGGGCTAGCGGGGGGCCTAGCCCTCTCTGGGGCCAACGTCCTGACTTTC | CASSQGGLAGGLALSGANVLTF
TRBJ2-7 | TRBV7-9 | few | TRBD1 | TGTGCCAGCAGCCCGACAGGGAATCCCTACGAGCAGTACTTC | CASSPTGNPYEQYF
TRBJ2-7 | TRBV9 | NA | NA | TGTGCCAGCAGTGCCAGGGGGGCCTACGAGCAGTACTTC | CASSARGAYEQYF
TRBJ1-2 | TRBV15 | few | NA | TGTGCCACCAGCAGAGAGGAGGAGGATGGCTACACCTTC | CATSREEEDGYTF
TRBJ2-7 | TRBV28 | NA | NA | TGTGCCAGCAGTTTAGGACACGCCGCCTACGAGCAGTACTTC | CASSLGHAAYEQYF
TRBJ2-7 | TRBV5-1 | once | TRBD1 | TGCGCCAGCAGCTTACAGGGACAGGGGGACGAGCAGTACTTC | CASSLQGQGDEQYF
TRBJ2-1 | TRBV7-2 | NA | TRBD2 | TGTGCCAGCAGCTTACGGGGGGAGGGCGAGCAGTTCTTC | CASSLRGEGEQFF
TRBJ2-5 | TRBV4-3 | NA | TRBD2 | TGCGCCAGCAGCCCCTCGACTAGCGGGGGGGCCTATGAGACCCAGTACTTC | CASSPSTSGGAYETQYF
TRBJ2-2 | TRBV27 | NA | NA | TGTGCCAGCAATGACCTTGCGAACACCGGGGAGCTGTTTTTT | CASNDLANTGELFF
TRBJ2-7 | TRBV7-2 | NA | TRBD2 | TGTGCCAGCAGCTTTGGCCCGACTAGCGCCGGGGGGGGGCAGTACTTC | CASSFGPTSAGGGQYF